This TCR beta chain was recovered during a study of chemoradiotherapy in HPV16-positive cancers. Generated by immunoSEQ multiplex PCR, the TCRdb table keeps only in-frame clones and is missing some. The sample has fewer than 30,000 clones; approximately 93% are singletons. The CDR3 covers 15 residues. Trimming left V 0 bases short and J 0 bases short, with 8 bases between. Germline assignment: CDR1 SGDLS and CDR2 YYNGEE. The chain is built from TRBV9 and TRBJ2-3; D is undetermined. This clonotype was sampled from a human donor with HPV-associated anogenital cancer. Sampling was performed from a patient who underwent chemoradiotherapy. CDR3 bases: TGTGCCAGCAGCGTAGTGGCAGCTAGCACAGATACGCAGTATTTT. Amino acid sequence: CASSVVAASTDTQYF.